Each of the 18 T cell receptor beta chains below was sequenced from the same sample in a study of blood T cell repertoires in COVID-19. The data were produced by immunoSEQ multiplex PCR, yet TCRdb's version contains in-frame clones alone and is incomplete. The data show some 140,000 clones, with approximately 80% seen just once and 9.5% to 13% held by the top ten. Sequences were obtained from peripheral blood. These receptors were taken from a woman in her sixties or seventies with COVID-19, enrolled during active disease.

The chain is built from TRBV3-1 (or the pseudogene TRBV3-2) and TRBJ2-7, with TRBD1 identical over 9 bases. With 8 bases clipped from V and 2 bases from J, the junction kept 4 bases outside the gene matches. Germline CDR1 LGHDT, CDR2 YNNKEL (reference sequence). The CDR3 covers 13 residues. Written as DNA, the CDR3 is TGTGCCAGCGCAGGACAGGGGCCCTACGAGCAGTACTTC. As protein: CASAGQGPYEQYF.

V and J are TRBV5-8 and TRBJ1-5; 7 bases are shared with TRBD1. Trimming cost V 5 bases and J 6 bases; bases outside gene matches: 11. CDR1 and CDR2 from the germline V gene are SGHTS and YDEGEE. The CDR3 consists of 15 residues. CDR3 in amino acids: CASRLQGPLGQPQHF. The CDR3 DNA sequence: TGTGCCAGCAGACTACAGGGGCCCCTCGGTCAGCCCCAGCATTTT.

The genes are TRBV5-1 and TRBJ1-4; D perhaps matches TRBD1 (6 bases). Germline V gives CDR1 SGHRS, CDR2 YFSETQ. Trimming removed 0 bases at V and 4 bases at J, with 10 bases between. The CDR3 has 15 residues. The CDR3 sequence: CASSLAGTNNEKLFF. CDR3 nucleotide sequence: TGCGCCAGCAGCTTGGCCGGGACAAATAATGAAAAACTGTTTTTT. The full variable domain, its missing parts supplied by reference TRBV5-1 and TRBJ1-4, is KAGVTQTPRYLIKTRGQQVTLSCSPISGHRSVSWYQQTPGQGLQFLFEYFSETQRNKGNFPGRFSGRQFSNSRSEMNVSTLELGDSALYLCASSLAGTNNEKLFFGSGTQLSVL.

The rearrangement links TRBV2 to TRBJ1-2, with 7 bases identical to TRBD1. The germline V gene has CDR1 SNHLY and CDR2 FYNNEI. The junction had 1 base not matched to a gene; V was cut back by 5 bases and J by 4 bases. The CDR3 extends over 12 amino acids. CDR3 amino acids: CASSRDSYGYTF. The CDR3 DNA is TGTGCCAGCAGTAGGGACAGCTATGGCTACACCTTC.

The chain carries TRBV11-2 and TRBJ1-2; a weak D match, TRBD1 (6 bases). The V end lost 5 bases, the J end lost 6 bases, and 16 bases lay between the germline ends. CDR3 length: 14 amino acids. Per germline, CDR1 SGHAT and CDR2 FQNNGV. CDR3 nucleotides: TGTGCCAGCAGCCGCAACGTGGGGGCGGATGGCTACACCTTC. It specifies CASSRNVGADGYTF.

The chain recombines TRBV2 with TRBJ1-1, with a tentative D call TRBD1 (5 bases). V was shortened by 8 bases and J by 6 bases, with 7 bases between the two germline ends. CDR1 is SNHLY and CDR2 is FYNNEI in the germline V gene. This CDR3 is built from 10 residues. The CDR3 coding sequence is TGTGCCAGCCGACAGTCTGAAGCTTTCTTT. This translates into CASRQSEAFF.

The J gene is TRBJ1-5, the V gene TRBV27, with D tentatively TRBD1 (5 bases). CDR1 and CDR2 (germline): MNHEY, SMNVEV (reference sequence). V was clipped by 5 bases and J by 7 bases, with 15 bases between them. This CDR3 contains 14 residues. CDR3: CASSANRGGQPQHF. CDR3 nucleotide sequence: TGTGCCAGCAGTGCAAACCGGGGGGGGCAGCCCCAGCATTTT.

This clone showed up just a few times. This sequence joins TRBV7-2 and TRBJ2-5, with 11 nucleotides matching TRBD2. The CDR3 covers 16 residues. Trimming removed 5 bases from V and 5 bases from J; junction bases left unmatched: 10. Per germline, CDR1 SGHTA and CDR2 FQGNSA. The CDR3 region is CASSIQTSGTGETQYF. In DNA, the CDR3 is TGTGCCAGCAGCATCCAGACTAGCGGGACGGGCGAGACCCAGTACTTC.

The chain recombines TRBV6-4 with TRBJ1-2, with 9 bases matching TRBD1. Germline V CDR1 and CDR2: MRHNA, SNTAGT. Germline trimming cut 3 bases from V and 6 bases from J; bases unmatched to any gene: 14. This CDR3 is 17 amino acids long. CDR3 in DNA: TGTGCCAGCAGTGATTGGGACAGGGATGGTCCCGTCAATGGCTACACCTTC. Protein: CASSDWDRDGPVNGYTF.

J is TRBJ1-2 and V is TRBV30, with D unclear. Germline V lookup: CDR1 GTSNPN, CDR2 SVGIG (reference sequence). Trimming pared 2 bases from V and 4 bases from J, leaving 8 bases between. This CDR3 has 12 amino acids. The CDR3 DNA reads as TGTGCCTGGAGTCCCACCGGCTATGGCTACACCTTC. This encodes CAWSPTGYGYTF.

On this clone: At one end, the junction sequence differs from germline, possibly due to a read error. V and J are TRBV7-9 and TRBJ1-2; D is perhaps TRBD1 (6 bases). The CDR3 extends over 12 amino acids. Germline V gene data show CDR1 as SEHNR and CDR2 as FQNEAQ (reference sequence). DNA for the CDR3: TGTGCCAGCAGCTTAGAGTCAGGGGCCAGCCGCTTC. Residues: CASSLESGASRF. Full variable domain (remainder filled in from reference TRBV7-9 and TRBJ1-2): DTGVSQNPRHKITKRGQNVTFRCDPISEHNRLYWYRQTLGQGPEFLTYFQNEAQLEKSRLLSDRFSAERPKGSFSTLEIQRTEQGDSAMYLCASSLESGASRFGSGTRLTVV.

This clone was observed a few times. The chain carries TRBV30 and TRBJ1-3, with D unresolved. The CDR3 sequence is 16 residues long. Trimming took off 0 bases at V and 9 bases at J, with 21 bases between the two ends. The germline CDR1 and CDR2 sequences are GTSNPN and SVGIG (reference sequence). CDR3: CAWSVLGHARGGTIYF. For the CDR3, the DNA is TGTGCCTGGAGTGTACTTGGTCATGCCCGGGGTGGCACCATATATTTT. Combining the CDR3 with reference TRBV30 and TRBJ1-3 gives the whole variable domain SQTIHQWPATLVQPVGSPLSLECTVEGTSNPNLYWYRQAAGRGLQLLFYSVGIGQISSEVPQNLSASRPQDRQFILSSKKLLLSDSGFYLCAWSVLGHARGGTIYFGEGSWLTVV.

In its sample, this clone was seen a few times. This chain connects TRBV30 to TRBJ1-3; D perhaps matches TRBD1 (6 bases). This CDR3 has 15 amino acids. From germline, CDR1 is GTSNPN and CDR2 SVGIG (reference sequence). The V and J ends lost 0 bases and 4 bases respectively, with 13 bases between them. CDR3 bases: TGTGCCTGGAGTGTTTCCTGGACAGAGGGAAACACCATATATTTT. This gives the protein CAWSVSWTEGNTIYF. The entire variable domain, with the rest obtained from reference TRBV30 and TRBJ1-3, is as follows: SQTIHQWPATLVQPVGSPLSLECTVEGTSNPNLYWYRQAAGRGLQLLFYSVGIGQISSEVPQNLSASRPQDRQFILSSKKLLLSDSGFYLCAWSVSWTEGNTIYFGEGSWLTVV.

The chain uses TRBV19 and TRBJ1-1; a possible D gene is TRBD1 (6 bases). Germline V CDR1 and CDR2: LNHDA, SQIVND (reference sequence). The CDR3 spans 14 residues. The V gene lost 11 bases and the J gene lost 0 bases, with 16 bases spanning the gap. The CDR3 sequence: CASLGGRVNTEAFF. CDR3 bases: TGTGCCTCGTTAGGGGGTAGGGTGAACACTGAAGCTTTCTTT.

A remark on this clone: One end of the junction is discordant with germline, which a read error may explain. The chain has TRBV2 and TRBJ2-3; a weak D match, TRBD2 (5 bases). The germline CDR1 and CDR2 sequences are SNHLY and FYNNEI. CDR3 length: 15 residues. The CDR3 bases are TGTGCCAGTCTCGAGGGTGAGGAAAGCACGGATACGCAGTATTTT. It specifies CASLEGEESTDTQYF.

About this clone itself: The identical CDR3 is also encoded by other nucleotide sequences in the sample. The chain has TRBV3-1 (or the pseudogene TRBV3-2) and TRBJ2-7; D perhaps matches TRBD2 (6 bases). The V end was cut by 8 bases, the J end by 5 bases, with 19 bases between. Germline V gene sequence: CDR1 LGHDT, CDR2 YNNKEL (reference sequence). The CDR3 length is 14 residues. CDR3 sequence: CASRESGLLDEQYF. DNA of the CDR3: TGTGCCAGCCGAGAGAGCGGGCTCCTAGACGAGCAGTACTTC.

In the case of this clone: Other DNA variants within this sample encode the same CDR3. The chain employs TRBV25-1 and TRBJ1-1; a weak D match, TRBD1 (6 bases). Trimming took off 4 bases at V and 2 bases at J, with 11 bases between the two ends. Germline lookup yields CDR1 MGHDK and CDR2 SYGVNS. The CDR3 is made up of 14 amino acids. This CDR3 reads CASSGGQTNTEAFF. DNA for the CDR3: TGTGCCAGCAGTGGGGGACAAACAAACACTGAAGCTTTCTTT.

V gene TRBV23-1 combines with J gene TRBJ2-1, with 7 positions matching TRBD1. TRBV23-1 is reported as an ORF; its role is uncertain. CDR3 size: 16 residues. Trimming took 6 bases from V and 2 from J; bases not matched to a gene: 10. CDR3 residues: CASRNLTGTPYNEQFF. The CDR3 DNA reads as TGCGCCAGCAGAAACTTGACAGGGACCCCCTACAATGAGCAGTTCTTC.